The rows below give T cell receptor beta chains drawn from one sample of a study of T cell responses to AZD1222 COVID-19 vaccine. Produced via immunoSEQ multiplex PCR; TCRdb's table is partial and in-frame only. The sample consists of about 35,000 clones, 70% to 90% of them appearing once. This material consisted of peripheral blood, taken on day 0 of AZD1222 vaccination. Receptor source: an adult in good health. Each CDR3 is given with its conserved first and last residue. A D gene is named only where the DNA matches it firmly. A row's size may be missing; if present it is once, few, many or a size class.

J gene | V gene | clone size | D gene | CDR3 protein | CDR3 DNA
TRBJ1-2 | TRBV28 | - | - | CASRSTVYGYTF | TGTGCCAGCAGGTCGACAGTGTATGGCTACACCTTC
TRBJ1-3 | TRBV7-9 | - | - | CASSLLGSGNTIYF | TGTGCCAGCAGCTTACTGGGATCTGGAAACACCATATATTTT
TRBJ1-2 | TRBV28 | - | TRBD1 | CASSAPGTGNSGYGYTF | TGTGCCAGCAGTGCCCCCGGGACAGGGAATTCAGGCTATGGCTACACCTTC
TRBJ1-4 | TRBV30 | - | TRBD1 | CAWNGDRGNEKLFF | TGTGCCTGGAATGGAGACAGGGGAAATGAAAAACTGTTTTTT
TRBJ2-1 | TRBV7-2 | - | TRBD2 | CASSPTSGGYNEQFF | TGTGCCAGCAGCCCAACTAGCGGGGGTTACAATGAGCAGTTCTTC
TRBJ2-2 | TRBV11-3 | few | - | CASSFGGPANTGELFF | TGTGCCAGCAGCTTTGGGGGACCCGCGAACACCGGGGAGCTGTTTTTT
TRBJ2-1 | TRBV5-1 | - | - | CASSLELAEANEQFF | TGCGCCAGCAGCTTGGAATTAGCGGAGGCCAATGAGCAGTTCTTC
TRBJ1-3 | TRBV11-2 | - | - | CASRDRNPSGNTIYF | TGTGCCAGCAGAGACAGGAACCCCTCTGGAAACACCATATATTTT
TRBJ1-4 | TRBV27 | - | - | CASSLSSWGEKLFF | TGTGCCAGCAGTTTATCATCGTGGGGGGAAAAACTGTTTTTT
TRBJ2-7 | TRBV28 | - | - | CASSLTTGYVYEQYF | TGTGCCAGCAGTCTCACGACGGGATACGTCTACGAGCAGTACTTC
TRBJ1-5 | TRBV11-2 | - | - | CASSRDSNQPQHF | TGTGCCAGCAGCCGAGATAGCAATCAGCCCCAGCATTTT
TRBJ1-4 | TRBV18 | - | TRBD1 | CASSPRQGASYSTNEKLFF | TGTGCCAGCTCACCAAGGCAGGGGGCGAGTTACTCGACTAATGAAAAACTGTTTTTT
TRBJ2-5 | TRBV5-5 | - | TRBD1 | CASSFGTGQETQYF | TGTGCCAGCAGCTTTGGGACAGGGCAAGAGACCCAGTACTTC
TRBJ2-1 | TRBV28 | - | TRBD2 | CASSLTSGSRNEQFF | TGTGCCAGCAGTCTTACTAGCGGGAGTCGCAATGAGCAGTTCTTC
TRBJ2-1 | TRBV5-4 | - | - | CASSLVVGEQFF | TGTGCCAGCAGCTTGGTAGTGGGTGAGCAGTTCTTC
TRBJ2-5 | TRBV6-5 | - | TRBD1 | CASSYSAGGQETQYF | TGTGCCAGCAGTTACTCGGCAGGGGGCCAAGAGACCCAGTACTTC
TRBJ2-5 | TRBV15 | - | TRBD2 | CATSRAGMRGGKETQYF | TGTGCCACCAGCAGAGCCGGGATGCGGGGGGGGAAAGAGACCCAGTACTTC
TRBJ1-5 | TRBV23-1 | - | - | CASSPGGDKVGDLSNQPQHF | TGCGCCAGCAGTCCTGGTGGGGACAAGGTGGGGGATTTAAGCAATCAGCCCCAGCATTTT
TRBJ2-7 | TRBV7-2 | - | - | CASSLEQEIPYEQYF | TGTGCCAGCAGCTTAGAACAGGAGATCCCCTACGAGCAGTACTTC
TRBJ1-5 | TRBV6-4 | - | TRBD1 | CASSDRDRESHSNQPQHF | TGTGCCAGCAGTGACCGGGACAGGGAATCCCATAGCAATCAGCCCCAGCATTTT
TRBJ2-3 | TRBV4-2 | - | - | CASSQVAAGTDTQYF | TGTGCCAGCAGCCAAGTGGCGGCTGGCACAGATACGCAGTATTTT
TRBJ1-5 | TRBV19 | - | - | CASSPDRDQPQHF | TGTGCCAGTAGTCCCGACAGAGATCAGCCCCAGCATTTT
TRBJ2-5 | TRBV25-1 | - | TRBD1 | CASSDRTGPGETQYF | TGTGCCAGCAGTGACCGGACAGGTCCCGGGGAGACCCAGTACTTC
TRBJ2-3 | TRBV6-2/TRBV6-3 | - | TRBD1 | CASSYLQGITDTQYF | TGTGCCAGCAGTTACTTACAGGGGATCACAGATACGCAGTATTTT
TRBJ1-5 | TRBV27 | - | TRBD1 | CASSLTGGQPQHF | TGTGCCAGCAGTTTGACAGGGGGACAGCCCCAGCATTTT
TRBJ2-5 | TRBV6-5 | - | - | CASSYPGGEETQYF | TGTGCCAGCAGTTACCCCGGGGGAGAAGAGACCCAGTACTTC
TRBJ1-4 | TRBV7-9 | - | TRBD1 | CASSLGQGGEKLFF | TGTGCCAGCAGCTTAGGACAGGGAGGAGAAAAACTGTTTTTT
TRBJ2-1 | TRBV28 | - | - | CASRIPDRREQFF | TGTGCCAGCAGGATCCCGGACAGACGGGAGCAGTTCTTC
TRBJ2-7 | TRBV5-1 | - | - | CASSLGSETYEQYF | TGCGCCAGCAGCTTGGGTAGCGAGACCTACGAGCAGTACTTC
TRBJ2-7 | TRBV5-4 | - | TRBD1 | CASSLDRGFIYEQYF | TGTGCCAGCAGCTTAGACAGGGGGTTTATCTACGAGCAGTACTTC
TRBJ2-7 | TRBV6-5 | - | - | CASSTGWSSYEQYF | TGTGCCAGCAGTACAGGGTGGAGCTCCTACGAGCAGTACTTC
TRBJ1-1 | TRBV5-6 | - | - | CASSLVGTEAFF | TGTGCCAGCAGCTTGGTCGGTACTGAAGCTTTCTTT
TRBJ2-1 | TRBV7-9 | - | - | CASSLGGIREDEQFF | TGTGCCAGCAGCTTAGGGGGGATTAGGGAGGATGAGCAGTTCTTC
TRBJ2-1 | TRBV15 | - | TRBD2 | CATSTRGGVSHEQFF | TGTGCCACCAGCACCCGGGGGGGCGTGTCCCATGAGCAGTTCTTC
TRBJ2-1 | TRBV30 | - | - | CAWSVRGSLFF | TGTGCCTGGAGTGTTCGCGGGTCCCTGTTCTTC
TRBJ2-7 | TRBV9 | - | TRBD1 | CASSPGQETYEQYF | TGTGCCAGCAGCCCGGGACAGGAGACCTACGAGCAGTACTTC
TRBJ2-7 | TRBV5-6 | few | - | CASSLAGPVLEQYF | TGTGCCAGCAGCTTGGCGGGACCAGTCTTGGAGCAGTACTTC
TRBJ2-1 | TRBV11-2 | once | - | CASSLDLRQDNNEQFF | TGTGCCAGCAGCTTAGATCTGCGACAGGATAACAATGAGCAGTTCTTC
TRBJ1-3 | TRBV9 | - | - | CASSVEGTGNTIYF | TGTGCCAGCAGCGTAGAGGGGACTGGAAACACCATATATTTT
TRBJ2-7 | TRBV7-9 | - | - | CASSSPMSSYEQYF | TGTGCCAGCAGCTCTCCCATGAGCTCCTACGAGCAGTACTTC
TRBJ2-7 | TRBV6-1 | - | - | CASSEPSEYYEQYF | TGTGCCAGCAGTGAACCTAGCGAATACTACGAGCAGTACTTC
TRBJ2-1 | TRBV5-4 | - | - | CASSLESAGWGNEQFF | TGTGCCAGCAGCTTGGAATCGGCAGGTTGGGGCAATGAGCAGTTCTTC
TRBJ2-6 | TRBV6-2/TRBV6-3 | - | - | CASSQLPDSGANVLTF | TGTGCCAGCAGCCAACTTCCTGACTCTGGGGCCAACGTCCTGACTTTC
TRBJ2-7 | TRBV3-1/TRBV3-2 | - | - | CASSQAEDEQYF | TGTGCCAGCAGCCAGGCAGAAGACGAGCAGTACTTC
TRBJ1-6 | TRBV6-1 | - | TRBD1 | CASSERDRGSPLHF | TGTGCCAGCAGTGAACGGGACAGGGGCTCACCCCTCCACTTT
TRBJ1-3 | TRBV30 | once | - | CAWAGRRGYGGNTIYF | TGTGCCTGGGCCGGGAGAAGGGGTTATGGTGGAAACACCATATATTTT
TRBJ2-3 | TRBV6-4 | - | TRBD1 | CASSPGQGGDTQYF | TGTGCCAGCAGTCCGGGACAGGGGGGAGATACGCAGTATTTT
TRBJ1-2 | TRBV11-2 | - | - | CASSLDEGYYYGYTF | TGTGCCAGCAGCTTAGATGAAGGGTACTACTATGGCTACACCTTC
TRBJ2-4 | TRBV15 | - | - | CATSRGEWGPKNIQYF | TGTGCCACCAGCAGAGGGGAATGGGGACCCAAAAACATTCAGTACTTC
TRBJ2-3 | TRBV27 | - | TRBD1 | CARKRQGRVDTQYF | TGTGCCAGAAAACGACAGGGACGCGTGGATACGCAGTATTTT
TRBJ2-1 | TRBV7-9 | - | - | CASSLGGLDRNEQFF | TGTGCCAGCAGCTTAGGAGGATTGGACCGCAATGAGCAGTTCTTC
TRBJ1-6 | TRBV10-3 | - | TRBD1 | CAISDSVGTGNSPLHF | TGTGCCATCAGTGACTCGGTCGGGACAGGAAATTCACCCCTCCACTTT
TRBJ2-5 | TRBV5-1 | once | - | CASSPNLAGGTQYF | TGCGCCAGCAGCCCGAACCTAGCCGGCGGGACCCAGTACTTC
TRBJ1-5 | TRBV11-2 | - | - | CASSLRGGGNQPQHF | TGTGCCAGCAGCTTGAGGGGAGGCGGCAATCAGCCCCAGCATTTT
TRBJ2-6 | TRBV6-4 | - | - | CASSDNSGANVLTF | TGTGCCAGCAGTGACAACTCTGGGGCCAACGTCCTGACTTTC